What follows are 30 T cell receptor beta chains derived from one specimen sequenced in a study of blood T cells in healthy people across ages. A second PCR of roughly 7 to 11 cycles used a sample-barcoded 5' primer and a J-beta primer mix. TCRdb passed the 5' RACE reads through MiXCR, listing each CDR3 protein once. The sample shows 1.5 million to 2 million distinct CDR3 sequences, about two fifths of them seen only once. Sequenced input: blood. Every receptor here comes from a human donor in good health.

This clonotype was observed many times. CDR3 DNA sequence: TGTGCCAGCAGCATAATAGGGACTAGCGGGGATGGCACAGATACGCAGTATTTT. Translating it yields CASSIIGTSGDGTDTQYF. The rearrangement links TRBV7-8 to TRBJ2-3, with 13 positions matching TRBD2. This CDR3 has 18 amino acids. The V gene's germline CDR1 is SGHVS and CDR2 FQNEAQ. V shed 5 bases, J shed 1 base, and the junction held 9 bases outside the gene matches. Looking up the rest from reference TRBV7-8 and TRBJ2-3 gives the full variable domain: GAGVSQSPRYKVAKRGQDVALRCDPISGHVSLFWYQQALGQGPEFLTYFQNEAQLDKSGLPSDRFFAERPEGSVSTLKIQRTQQEDSAVYLCASSIIGTSGDGTDTQYFGPGTRLTVL.

The chain carries TRBV10-3 and TRBJ1-6; D gene ambiguous. CDR1 and CDR2 from the germline V gene are ENHRY and SYGVKD. CDR3 length: 14 residues. Trimming took 3 bases from V and 9 from J, leaving 12 bases between them. This CDR3 is CAISDPENSSPLHF. The CDR3 nucleotides read TGTGCCATCAGTGACCCGGAGAATAGTTCACCCCTCCACTTT.

J is TRBJ2-3 and V is TRBV9; TRBD2 is a possible D gene (5 bases). The germline gives CDR1 SGDLS, CDR2 YYNGEE. The CDR3 totals 12 residues. V was trimmed by 3 bases and J by 12 bases, leaving 14 bases between them. The CDR3 sequence: CASSAEGRDQYF. Written as DNA, the CDR3 is TGTGCCAGCAGCGCAGAGGGTAGGGATCAGTATTTT.

The genes are TRBV15 and TRBJ2-1, with 9 nucleotides matching TRBD2. This CDR3 is built from 15 residues. V lost 1 base and J lost 15; bases outside the gene matches: 13. CDR1 LNHNV and CDR2 YYDKDF come from the germline V gene (reference sequence). Here the CDR3 reads CATSRGASGAPLRFF. The CDR3, as DNA: TGTGCCACCAGCAGAGGGGCTAGCGGGGCCCCCCTGCGGTTCTTC.

This clonotype was seen many times. The rearrangement joins TRBV29-1 to TRBJ2-1; D call uncertain. CDR1 is SQVTM, CDR2 ANQGSEA, per germline. Trimming stripped 0 bases from V and 6 bases from J, with 9 bases between. The CDR3 contains 13 residues. The CDR3 loop is CSVEDPDPNEQFF. CDR3 DNA: TGCAGCGTTGAAGATCCTGACCCCAATGAGCAGTTCTTC.

This sequence joins TRBV7-2 and TRBJ2-1; no reliable D call. Germline V CDR1 and CDR2: SGHTA, FQGNSA. Trimming took off 1 base at V and 8 bases at J, with 12 bases between the two ends. The CDR3 extends over 14 amino acids. This chain's CDR3 is CASSLVVSRDEQFF. The CDR3 DNA sequence: TGTGCCAGCAGCTTAGTAGTTTCTCGAGATGAGCAGTTCTTC.

Note on this clonotype: The germline gene is not matched at one end of the junction; a read error may be the cause. The chain carries TRBV6-6 and TRBJ1-5; D is unclear. The CDR3 is 13 amino acids. Per germline, CDR1 MNHNY and CDR2 SVGAGI (reference sequence). The CDR3 region is CASRYSVNQPLHF. Here the CDR3 DNA reads TGTGCCAGCAGGTACAGCGTCAATCAGCCCCTGCATTTT.

This clonotype was picked up a small number of times. V usage is TRBV29-1 and J usage is TRBJ2-3, with D perhaps matching TRBD2 (6 bases). This CDR3 contains 13 residues. V was trimmed by 6 bases and J by 5 bases, leaving 15 bases between them. Germline CDR1 SQVTM, CDR2 ANQGSEA. Written as DNA, the CDR3 is TGCAGCGTCCGGGGAGGAGGGAAAGATACGCAGTATTTT. Its translation: CSVRGGGKDTQYF.

This clonotype turned up a few times. The V call is TRBV2, the J call TRBJ2-5; D is unclear. This CDR3 is 15 amino acids long. Trimming shortened V by 1 base and J by 5 bases, and 14 bases separated the two germline ends. CDR1 and CDR2 from the germline V gene are SNHLY and FYNNEI. The CDR3 loop is CASSEVVTGGETQYF. DNA for the CDR3: TGTGCCAGCAGTGAAGTGGTAACGGGTGGGGAGACCCAGTACTTC.

This clonotype was detected ten times or more. The V call is TRBV7-9, the J call TRBJ2-3; D gene uncertain. V was cut by 6 bases and J by 3 bases, with 4 bases left in between. Germline V gene lookup returns CDR1 SEHNR and CDR2 FQNEAQ (reference sequence). The CDR3 spans 11 residues. The CDR3 bases are TGTGCCAGCAGAACGACAGATACGCAGTATTTT. Residues: CASRTTDTQYF. Full variable domain (outside the CDR3, taken from reference TRBV7-9 and TRBJ2-3): DTGVSQNPRHKITKRGQNVTFRCDPISEHNRLYWYRQTLGQGPEFLTYFQNEAQLEKSRLLSDRFSAERPKGSFSTLEIQRTEQGDSAMYLCASRTTDTQYFGPGTRLTVL.

This chain connects TRBV12-3 or TRBV12-4 to TRBJ1-2, with no clear D. CDR3 length: 11 amino acids. Trimming took off 8 bases at V and 2 bases at J, with 6 bases between the two ends. CDR3: CASYSNYGYTF. In DNA, the CDR3 is TGTGCCAGCTACAGCAACTATGGCTACACCTTC.

The V and J genes are TRBV7-3 and TRBJ2-1; the match to TRBD2 covers 8 bases. This CDR3 is built from 15 residues. The germline gives CDR1 SGHTA, CDR2 FQGTGA. The ends lost 5 bases at V and 4 bases at J; junction bases unmatched: 7. The CDR3 nucleotides read TGTGCCAGCAGCCGCTTCGGGGGGGAATACAATGAGCAGTTCTTC. Protein sequence: CASSRFGGEYNEQFF. The entire variable domain, with the rest obtained from reference TRBV7-3 and TRBJ2-1, is as follows: GAGVSQTPSNKVTEKGKYVELRCDPISGHTALYWYRQSLGQGPEFLIYFQGTGAADDSGLPNDRFFAVRPEGSVSTLKIQRTERGDSAVYLCASSRFGGEYNEQFFGPGTRLTVL.

The chain has TRBV12-3 or TRBV12-4 and TRBJ2-1; 9 bases are shared with TRBD1. The J segment lost 7 bases and the V segment lost 6 bases, leaving 13 bases of the junction unmatched. The CDR3 has 16 amino acids. CDR3 DNA sequence: TGTGCCAGCAGGCGAGAACAGGGGGCCGGCAAGAATGAGCAGTTCTTC. The encoded protein is CASRREQGAGKNEQFF.

The chain couples TRBV7-2 to TRBJ2-1; D gene unclear. The CDR3 spans 13 residues. Per germline, CDR1 SGHTA and CDR2 FQGNSA. Trimming pared 2 bases from V and 6 bases from J, leaving 8 bases between. In DNA, the CDR3 is TGTGCCAGCAGCTTAAGACCGATCAATGAGCAGTTCTTC. It is translated as CASSLRPINEQFF.

The chain links TRBV14 to TRBJ1-1, with a weak D call TRBD1 (5 bases). V was cut by 0 bases and J by 0 bases, with 11 bases left in between. Germline CDR1 is SGHDN and CDR2 is FVKESK. This CDR3 is built from 16 residues. The CDR3 nucleotides are TGTGCCAGCAGCCAAGACCCTGGCAGGGTGAACACTGAAGCTTTCTTT. Its protein product is CASSQDPGRVNTEAFF.

This clonotype turned up a few times. V is TRBV5-1 and J is TRBJ1-5; D remains unclear. The CDR3 loop spans 13 amino acids. CDR1 SGHRS and CDR2 YFSETQ come from the germline V gene. The V gene lost 4 bases and the J gene lost 1 base, with 6 bases spanning the gap. CDR3: CASSTASNQPQHF. CDR3 sequence (DNA): TGCGCCAGCAGCACAGCCAGCAATCAGCCCCAGCATTTT.

This clonotype appeared a few times. The V call is TRBV5-1, the J call TRBJ2-5; 11 bases align to TRBD1. From germline, CDR1 is SGHRS and CDR2 YFSETQ. This CDR3 spans 17 amino acids. The J segment lost 4 bases and the V segment lost 2 bases, leaving 10 bases of the junction unmatched. This CDR3 reads CASSFGPGTGGGETQYF. DNA for the CDR3: TGCGCCAGCAGCTTTGGTCCCGGGACAGGGGGTGGAGAGACCCAGTACTTC. Full variable domain (missing parts from reference TRBV5-1 and TRBJ2-5): KAGVTQTPRYLIKTRGQQVTLSCSPISGHRSVSWYQQTPGQGLQFLFEYFSETQRNKGNFPGRFSGRQFSNSRSEMNVSTLELGDSALYLCASSFGPGTGGGETQYFGPGTRLLVL.

Worth noting for this clonotype: A much bigger clone sits one base away, suggesting this may be a read error. The V and J genes are TRBV6-2 or TRBV6-3 and TRBJ2-2; D gene uncertain. Germline CDR1 MNHEY, CDR2 SVGEGT. This CDR3 is built from 11 residues. The V end was cut by 7 bases, the J end by 6 bases, with 6 bases between. The CDR3 protein is CASNWAGELFF. CDR3 in DNA: TGTGCCAGCAACTGGGCCGGGGAGCTGTTTTTT.

The V call is TRBV7-9, the J call TRBJ1-2; D perhaps matches TRBD1 (5 bases). V dropped 2 bases and J dropped 8 bases, with 12 bases sitting between them. Germline CDR1 SEHNR, CDR2 FQNEAQ (reference sequence). The CDR3 runs to 13 residues. The CDR3 region has the DNA TGTGCCAGCAGCTTACTGACAGAGAGCGGCTACACCTTC. Its protein is CASSLLTESGYTF.

In its sample, this clonotype was seen a few times. The gene calls are TRBV7-9 and TRBJ1-6; D is unclear. The germline gives CDR1 SEHNR, CDR2 FQNEAQ (reference sequence). CDR3 length: 14 amino acids. The V gene lost 3 bases and the J gene lost 8 bases, with 11 bases spanning the gap. In DNA, the CDR3 is TGTGCCAGCAGCTTGGACTTGGATTATTCACCCCTCCACTTT. Its translation: CASSLDLDYSPLHF.

The chain has TRBV20-1 and TRBJ2-7, with 12 bases aligning to TRBD2. Germline V gene data show CDR1 as DFQATT and CDR2 as SNEGSKA (reference sequence). This CDR3 contains 17 residues. Trimming at V came to 4 bases and at J to 0 bases, leaving 10 bases not matched to a gene. CDR3 amino acids: CSAISTSGGTPSYEQYF. Written as DNA, the CDR3 is TGCAGTGCTATTTCAACTAGCGGGGGGACCCCCTCCTACGAGCAGTACTTC.

The V and J genes are TRBV12-3 or TRBV12-4 and TRBJ1-6, with 8 bases fitting TRBD1. V lost 5 bases, J lost 1 base, and 10 bases stayed unmatched. This CDR3 region has 18 residues. DNA of the CDR3: TGTGCCAGCAGTATAGGTTGGGACAGGACGTCCTATAATTCACCCCTCCACTTT. Its translation is CASSIGWDRTSYNSPLHF.

V and J are TRBV9 and TRBJ1-2; 10 bases are shared with TRBD1. The ends lost 4 bases at V and 7 bases at J; junction bases unmatched: 10. The CDR3 spans 15 residues. Germline loops: CDR1 SGDLS, CDR2 YYNGEE. Here the CDR3 reads CASSTGTGECGGYTF. The CDR3 DNA sequence: TGTGCCAGCAGCACAGGGACAGGGGAGTGCGGTGGCTACACCTTC.

The chain joins TRBV7-2 to TRBJ2-7, with TRBD1 as a possible D gene (6 bases). The DNA end lines up better with TRBJ2-5; the J call may be wrong. The CDR3 runs 17 residues. Germline-derived CDR1 and CDR2 are SGHTA and FQGNSA. The CDR3 reads CASSLEVAQGLGETQYF. For the CDR3, the DNA is TGTGCCAGCAGCTTAGAGGTGGCACAGGGCTTAGGGGAGACCCAGTACTTC.

This clonotype was counted a single time. The chain carries TRBV15 and TRBJ2-5; D tentatively fits TRBD1 or TRBD2 (5 bases each). The V gene lost 3 bases and the J gene lost 4 bases, with 18 bases spanning the gap. This CDR3 has 16 residues. Germline V gene lookup returns CDR1 LNHNV and CDR2 YYDKDF (reference sequence). The CDR3 spells CATSRPDSGGRETQYF. DNA for the CDR3: TGTGCCACCAGCAGGCCGGACTCTGGGGGAAGAGAGACCCAGTACTTC.

The chain recombines TRBV12-5 with TRBJ2-7, with D possibly being TRBD1 or TRBD2 (6 bases each). The germline V and J ends were trimmed by 4 bases and 9 bases, with 16 bases remaining between them. The CDR3 contains 13 residues. Per the germline V gene, CDR1 is LGHNT and CDR2 is FRNRAP. Written as DNA, the CDR3 is TGTGCTAGTGGTTGGGGGCAGCCCGGGGGGCAGTACTTC. Translating it yields CASGWGQPGGQYF.

The chain combines TRBV29-1 with TRBJ1-2; 9 nucleotides match TRBD1. The trim removed 5 bases at V and 8 bases at J, leaving 9 bases unmatched. Germline CDR1 SQVTM, CDR2 ANQGSEA. The CDR3 spans 13 residues. In DNA form, the CDR3 reads TGCAGCGTTCCCTCGGGACAGGGAGGAGGCTACACCTTC. Its protein is CSVPSGQGGGYTF.

This clonotype was picked up many times. The V call is TRBV29-1, the J call TRBJ2-7; D uncertain. The germline gives CDR1 SQVTM, CDR2 ANQGSEA. The CDR3 contains 13 residues. The V and J ends lost 7 bases and 3 bases respectively, with 16 bases between them. CDR3 sequence: CSAGRELGYEQYF. The CDR3 DNA reads TGCAGCGCCGGTCGTGAGCTGGGCTACGAGCAGTACTTC.

The chain couples TRBV29-1 to TRBJ1-2, with a weak D call TRBD1 (6 bases). The CDR3 consists of 11 residues. Per the germline V gene, CDR1 is SQVTM and CDR2 is ANQGSEA. Trimming removed 4 bases at V and 12 bases at J, with 15 bases between. The CDR3 DNA is TGCAGCGTTGTGTTGGGGGGCAGGGACACCTTC. Its protein product is CSVVLGGRDTF.

The chain recombines TRBV5-1 with TRBJ1-1; 9 nucleotides line up with TRBD1. CDR1 is SGHRS, CDR2 YFSETQ, per germline. The V and J ends lost 2 bases and 1 base, in that order; junction bases with no gene match: 3. There are 15 residues in the CDR3. CDR3 amino acids: CASSFGDRANTEAFF. As DNA, the CDR3 is TGCGCCAGCAGCTTCGGGGACAGGGCGAACACTGAAGCTTTCTTT.